This TCR beta chain was identified in a study of cytomegalovirus exposure and HLA in healthy donors. The study's findings and limits: In a later analysis, V- and J-gene trimming of beta chains associated with a DCLRE1C missense variant, replicated independently. Among immune exposure information, only CMV serostatus was available.

The J segment lost 2 bases and the V segment lost 0 bases, leaving 5 bases of the junction unmatched. Germline lookup yields CDR1 SGDLS and CDR2 YYNGEE. This CDR3 spans 16 amino acids. A note on this clone: What it binds is unknown.

A multiplex PCR was run with 60 Vbeta primers and 13 Jbeta primers. Here immunoSEQ multiplex PCR was the method, and the copy in TCRdb shows in-frame clones only, minus some. Here the sample spans some 150,000 clones, roughly 84% being singletons. The receptor's source is a woman younger than 30 in good health and CMV-seronegative. Source material: PBMCs. The chain carries TRBV9 and TRBJ2-3; 8 bases fit TRBD2. The CDR3 bases are TGTGCCAGCAGCGTAGCCGGGGGGGGCTCCACAGATACGCAGTATTTT. It specifies CASSVAGGGSTDTQYF. Drawing the rest from reference TRBV9 and TRBJ2-3, the complete variable domain is DSGVTQTPKHLITATGQRVTLRCSPRSGDLSVYWYQQSLDQGLQFLIQYYNGEERAKGNILERFSAQQFPDLHSELNLSSLELGDSALYFCASSVAGGGSTDTQYFGPGTRLTVL.